These 14 T cell receptor beta chains were sequenced from one sample in a study of tumor-infiltrating lymphocytes in primary liver carcinoma. The authors took blood RNA from unsorted whole blood and also extracted germline DNA. Priming with a constant-region primer yielded TCR beta cDNA from 400 to 550 ng total RNA. Libraries covering TCR beta were generated through three nested multiplex PCR rounds (using a slightly modified ARM-PCR). A C-beta reverse primer was combined with TRBV1-TRBV30 forward primers in the first two PCR rounds, and each round had ten to eleven cycles. From the multiplex PCR reads, TCRdb called clonotypes with MiXCR, one entry per CDR3 protein. The sample lists fewer than 250,000 distinct CDR3 sequences, less than 65% occurring once. Sequencing was performed on peripheral blood. The source of these receptors is a woman aged 60 to 75 with primary liver carcinoma and hepatitis B virus infection.

To note about this clonotype: The junction shows a germline mismatch at one end, possibly a read error. The rearrangement links TRBV6-5 to TRBJ1-2; D is uncertain. CDR1 and CDR2 (germline): MNHEY, SVGAGI. The CDR3 runs 13 residues. CDR3: CANSYGTNDGYTF. DNA of the CDR3: TGTGCCAACAGTTATGGAACGAACGATGGCTACACCTTC.

This clonotype was seen many times. The genes are TRBV10-1 and TRBJ2-1; D gene uncertain. The V gene lost 1 base and the J gene lost 5 bases, with 3 bases spanning the gap. Per germline, CDR1 WNHNN and CDR2 SYGVQD (reference sequence). This CDR3 spans 12 amino acids. CDR3 region: CASSEFNNEQFF. In DNA form, the CDR3 reads TGCGCCAGCAGTGAGTTTAACAATGAGCAGTTCTTC.

This clonotype has a handful of counts. A much larger clone lies one base from this, so it may be a read error. No conserved phenylalanine or tryptophan is present at the end of the CDR3, so a read error is the likely explanation. J is TRBJ1-1 and V is TRBV12-3 or TRBV12-4, with D hard to call. The CDR3 extends over 13 amino acids. Trimming took off 4 bases at V and 10 bases at J, with 16 bases between the two ends. The CDR3 nucleotides read TGTGCCAGCAGTTCGGGTCCCCCGCTGCGAGCTTTCTTG. This gives the protein CASSSGPPLRAFL.

As for this clonotype: One end of the junction fails to match germline, which may point to a read error. The chain employs TRBV4-1 and TRBJ2-5; D remains unclear. CDR1 is MGHRA and CDR2 is YSYEKL in the germline V gene. There are 14 residues in the CDR3. The CDR3, as DNA: TGCGCCGGCAGCCCATCTAGAGGTCAAGAGATCCAGTACTTC. This gives the protein CAGSPSRGQEIQYF.

As to this clonotype: The germline gene is not matched at one end of the junction; a read error may be the cause. The chain links TRBV11-2 to TRBJ2-1; 9 bases match TRBD2. The CDR3 covers 18 residues. Germline V gene lookup returns CDR1 SGHAT and CDR2 FQNNGV. In nucleotides, the CDR3 is TGTGCCAGCAGCCTAGATTCAGGACTAGCGTTAAAGTACAATGAGCAGTATTTC. Amino acids: CASSLDSGLALKYNEQYF.

With regard to this clonotype: An end of the junction does not agree with germline; a read error may underlie this. The V gene is TRBV29-1, the J gene TRBJ2-7; D unresolved. Germline-derived CDR1 and CDR2 are SQVTM and ANQGSEA. This CDR3 spans 12 amino acids. CDR3 in amino acids: CGVWTFPGEQYF. The CDR3 nucleotides are TGCGGCGTCTGGACCTTCCCCGGCGAGCAGTACTTC.

The chain links TRBV12-5 to TRBJ2-6; D is possibly TRBD1 (6 bases). The CDR3 sequence is 16 residues long. V was clipped by 2 bases and J by 18 bases, with 26 bases between them. The V gene's germline CDR1 is LGHNT and CDR2 FRNRAP. In DNA, the CDR3 is TGTGCTAGTGGTTTGTCAAGGGGGTCTGGGGCCAACATCCCGACTTTC. Protein: CASGLSRGSGANIPTF.

The chain joins TRBV4-1 to TRBJ2-3; tentatively, D is TRBD1 (5 bases). The V gene lost 4 bases and the J gene lost 4 bases, with 15 bases spanning the gap. In germline, CDR1 is MGHRA, CDR2 YSYEKL. CDR3 length: 15 amino acids. CDR3 in DNA: TGCGCCAGCAGCCTAGATCCCAGGGTAGCAGATACGCAGTATTTT. It encodes CASSLDPRVADTQYF.

This sequence joins TRBV28 and TRBJ1-4; D unresolved. The CDR3 has 18 residues. The germline CDR1 and CDR2 sequences are MDHEN and SYDVKM. The ends were cut back, 7 bases at V and 3 bases at J, with 24 bases in the middle. CDR3 DNA: TGTGCCAGCACTTCAATCAGGTGGACGGATTCCTCTAATGAAAAACTGTTTTTT. Translating gives CASTSIRWTDSSNEKLFF.

As concerns this clonotype: Being one base from a much bigger clone, this may be a read error. This rearrangement joins TRBV12-3 or TRBV12-4 to TRBJ1-2; no clear D. The CDR3 spans 14 residues. The CDR3 DNA reads as TGTGTCAGCAGTTTAGATGGTTCCTCCTATGGCTACACCTTC. This encodes CVSSLDGSSYGYTF.

The gene calls are TRBV7-3 and TRBJ2-2; D unclear. Germline V gene lookup returns CDR1 SGHTA and CDR2 FQGTGA. The CDR3 runs to 14 residues. V was pared by 4 bases and J by 5 bases, with 11 bases between. CDR3 loop: CASSSQPQTGELFF. The DNA for the CDR3 is TGTGCCAGCAGCTCCCAACCACAAACCGGGGAGCTGTTTTTT.

Comment on this clonotype: It is likely a read error, because the conserved phenylalanine at the end of the CDR3 is missing. J is TRBJ2-1 and V is TRBV12-3 or TRBV12-4, with D possibly being TRBD1 or TRBD2 (5 bases each). CDR3 size: 15 residues. The CDR3 bases are TGTGCCAGCAGTTTCCGGGACGGATTTTACAACGAGCAGTTCCTC. This encodes CASSFRDGFYNEQFL.

With respect to this clonotype: At one end the junction does not follow the germline gene, possibly because of a read error. The V gene is TRBV12-3 or TRBV12-4, the J gene TRBJ1-2; D not certain. This CDR3 is built from 12 residues. CDR3 in DNA: TGTGTCAGCAGTTTGAGGGCTTGGGGCTACACCTTC. Translated: CVSSLRAWGYTF.

This chain connects TRBV6-5 to TRBJ2-7, with TRBD2 matching 7 bases. Germline CDR1 is MNHEY and CDR2 is SVGAGI. The junction had 14 bases not matched to a gene; V was cut back by 4 bases and J by 5 bases. The CDR3 totals 16 residues. CDR3 sequence: CASSSSRGVGWDEQYF. In DNA, the CDR3 is TGTGCCAGCAGTTCCTCCCGGGGGGTGGGTTGGGACGAGCAGTACTTC.